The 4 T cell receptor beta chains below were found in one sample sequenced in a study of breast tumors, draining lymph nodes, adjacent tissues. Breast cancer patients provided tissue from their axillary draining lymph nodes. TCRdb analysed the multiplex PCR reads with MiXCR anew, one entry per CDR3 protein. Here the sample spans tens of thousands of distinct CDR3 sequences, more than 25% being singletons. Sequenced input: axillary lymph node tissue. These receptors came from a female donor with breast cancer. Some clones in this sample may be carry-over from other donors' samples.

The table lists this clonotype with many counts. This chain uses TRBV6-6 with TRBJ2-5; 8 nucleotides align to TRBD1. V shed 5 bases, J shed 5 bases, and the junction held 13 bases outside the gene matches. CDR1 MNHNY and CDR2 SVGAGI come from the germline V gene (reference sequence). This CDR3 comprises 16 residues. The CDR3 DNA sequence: TGTGCCAGCAGTACGACAACCAGGGGGCGCGTGGAGACCCAGTACTTC. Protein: CASSTTTRGRVETQYF.

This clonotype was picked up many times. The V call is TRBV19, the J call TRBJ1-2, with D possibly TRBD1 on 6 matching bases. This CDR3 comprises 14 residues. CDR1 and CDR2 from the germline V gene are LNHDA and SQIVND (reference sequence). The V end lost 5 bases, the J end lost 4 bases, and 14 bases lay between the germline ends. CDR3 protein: CASSPGGGGYGYTF. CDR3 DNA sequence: TGTGCCAGTAGTCCGGGGGGGGGCGGCTATGGCTACACCTTC.

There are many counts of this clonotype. CDR3 in amino acids: CASSQGDTAEVSGNTIYF. As DNA, the CDR3 is TGTGCCAGCAGCCAAGGGGACACGGCGGAGGTTTCTGGAAACACCATATATTTT. The rearrangement uses TRBV14 and TRBJ1-3; possibly TRBD1 for D (6 bases). The CDR3 spans 18 residues. V lost 1 base, J lost 1 base, and 17 bases lay in between. The V gene's germline CDR1 is SGHDN and CDR2 FVKESK.

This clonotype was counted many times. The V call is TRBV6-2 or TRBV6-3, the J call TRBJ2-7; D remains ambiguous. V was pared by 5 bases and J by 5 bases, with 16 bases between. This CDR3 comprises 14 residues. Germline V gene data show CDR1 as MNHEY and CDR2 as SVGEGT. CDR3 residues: CASSQVHEADEQYF. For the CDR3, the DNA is TGTGCCAGCAGTCAAGTGCACGAGGCGGACGAGCAGTACTTC.